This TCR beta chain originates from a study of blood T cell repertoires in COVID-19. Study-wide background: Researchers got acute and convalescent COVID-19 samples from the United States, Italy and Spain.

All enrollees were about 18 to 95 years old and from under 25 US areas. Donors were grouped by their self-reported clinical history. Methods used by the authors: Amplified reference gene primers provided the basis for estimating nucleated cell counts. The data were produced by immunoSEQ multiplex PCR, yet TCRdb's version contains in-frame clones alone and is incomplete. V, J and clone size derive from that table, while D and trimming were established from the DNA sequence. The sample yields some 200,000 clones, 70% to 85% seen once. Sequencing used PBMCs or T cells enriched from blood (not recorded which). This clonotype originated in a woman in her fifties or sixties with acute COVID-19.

The CDR3 loop reads CASHRGERTEAFF. CDR3 DNA: TGTGCCAGCCATCGGGGGGAAAGAACTGAAGCTTTCTTT. The rearrangement links TRBV19 to TRBJ1-1, with D possibly being TRBD1 (5 bases). The CDR3 runs to 13 residues. Germline CDR1 LNHDA, CDR2 SQIVND (reference sequence). Trimming left V 9 bases short and J 5 bases short, with 16 bases between.